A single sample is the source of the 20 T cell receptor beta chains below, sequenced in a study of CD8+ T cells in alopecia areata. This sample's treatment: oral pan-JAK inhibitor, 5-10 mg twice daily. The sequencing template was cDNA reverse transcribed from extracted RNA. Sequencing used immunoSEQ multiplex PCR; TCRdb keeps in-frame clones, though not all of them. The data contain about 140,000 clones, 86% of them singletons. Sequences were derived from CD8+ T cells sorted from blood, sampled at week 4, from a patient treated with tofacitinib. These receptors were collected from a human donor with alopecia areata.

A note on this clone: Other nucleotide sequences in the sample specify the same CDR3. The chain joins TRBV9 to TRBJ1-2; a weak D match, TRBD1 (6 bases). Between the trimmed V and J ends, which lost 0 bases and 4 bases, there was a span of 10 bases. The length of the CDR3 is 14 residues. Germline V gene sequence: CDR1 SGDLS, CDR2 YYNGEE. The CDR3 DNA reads TGTGCCAGCAGCGTAGTAGGGGGAAGCTATGGCTACACCTTC. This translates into CASSVVGGSYGYTF.

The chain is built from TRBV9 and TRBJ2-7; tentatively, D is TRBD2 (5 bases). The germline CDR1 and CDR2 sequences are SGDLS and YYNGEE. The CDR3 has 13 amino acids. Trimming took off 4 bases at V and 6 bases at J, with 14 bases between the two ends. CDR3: CASSPRPEGEQYF. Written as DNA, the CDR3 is TGTGCCAGCAGCCCGAGACCCGAGGGCGAGCAGTACTTC.

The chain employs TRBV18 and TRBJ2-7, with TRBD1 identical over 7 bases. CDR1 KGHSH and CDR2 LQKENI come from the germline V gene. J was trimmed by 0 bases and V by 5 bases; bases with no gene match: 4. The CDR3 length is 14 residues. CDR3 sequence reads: CASSSTGSSYEQYF. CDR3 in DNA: TGTGCCAGCTCATCGACAGGGAGCTCCTACGAGCAGTACTTC.

The CDR3 bases are TGTGCCATCAGACAGGGCGATGGGGGCTACGAGCAGTACTTC. Encoded protein: CAIRQGDGGYEQYF. This chain joins TRBV6-5 and TRBJ2-7; 7 nucleotides align to TRBD1. V lost 10 bases to trimming and J lost 3 bases; unmatched junction nucleotides: 12. This CDR3 has 14 residues. Germline assignment: CDR1 MNHEY and CDR2 SVGAGI.

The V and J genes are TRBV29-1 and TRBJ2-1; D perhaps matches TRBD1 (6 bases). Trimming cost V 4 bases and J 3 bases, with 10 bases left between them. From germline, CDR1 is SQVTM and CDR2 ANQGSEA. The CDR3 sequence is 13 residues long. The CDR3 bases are TGCAGCGTTGTAAAGGACAGCTACAATGAGCAGTTCTTC. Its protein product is CSVVKDSYNEQFF.

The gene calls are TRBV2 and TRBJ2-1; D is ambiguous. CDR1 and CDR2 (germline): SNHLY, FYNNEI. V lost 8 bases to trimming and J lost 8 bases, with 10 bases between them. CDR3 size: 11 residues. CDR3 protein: CASELGYEQFF. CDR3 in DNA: TGTGCCAGCGAGTTGGGTTATGAGCAGTTCTTC.

The CDR3 is CASSQASSYNEQFF. The CDR3 nucleotides read TGTGCCAGCAGCCAAGCGAGCTCCTACAATGAGCAGTTCTTC. V and J are TRBV14 and TRBJ2-1; D uncertain. V was clipped by 1 base and J by 0 bases, with 4 bases between them. The germline V gene encodes CDR1 SGHDN and CDR2 FVKESK. The CDR3 has 14 residues.

The CDR3 sequence: CASSDGTVPREQYF. In DNA, the CDR3 is TGCGCCAGCAGCGACGGGACGGTCCCTCGCGAGCAGTACTTC. The chain joins TRBV5-1 to TRBJ2-7; the D gene could be TRBD1 or TRBD2 (5 bases each). The CDR3 covers 14 residues. Germline CDR1 and CDR2: SGHRS and YFSETQ. With 4 bases removed from V and 6 bases from J, the gap between germline ends came to 17 bases.

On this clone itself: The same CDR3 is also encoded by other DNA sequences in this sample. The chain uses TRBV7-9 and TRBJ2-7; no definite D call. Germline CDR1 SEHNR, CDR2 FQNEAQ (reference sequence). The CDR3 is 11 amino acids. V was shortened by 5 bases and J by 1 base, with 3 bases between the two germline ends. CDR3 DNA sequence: TGTGCCAGCAGCCCTTCCTACGAGCAGTACTTC. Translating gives CASSPSYEQYF.

CDR3 residues: CSVAVGNSYEQYF. In DNA, the CDR3 is TGCAGCGTTGCAGTGGGGAACTCCTACGAGCAGTACTTC. This chain connects TRBV29-1 to TRBJ2-7; D is uncertain. The CDR3 covers 13 residues. The germline V gene has CDR1 SQVTM and CDR2 ANQGSEA. V lost 4 bases, J lost 0 bases, and 10 bases lay in between.

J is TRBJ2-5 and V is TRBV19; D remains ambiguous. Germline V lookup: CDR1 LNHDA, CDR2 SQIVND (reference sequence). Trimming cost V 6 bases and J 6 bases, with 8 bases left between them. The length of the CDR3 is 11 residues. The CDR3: CASSLGQTQYF. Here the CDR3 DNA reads TGTGCCAGTAGCCTCGGGCAGACCCAGTACTTC. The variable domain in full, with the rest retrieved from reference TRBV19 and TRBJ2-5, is DGGITQSPKYLFRKEGQNVTLSCEQNLNHDAMYWYRQDPGQGLRLIYYSQIVNDFQKGDIAEGYSVSREKKESFPLTVTSAQKNPTAFYLCASSLGQTQYFGPGTRLLVL.

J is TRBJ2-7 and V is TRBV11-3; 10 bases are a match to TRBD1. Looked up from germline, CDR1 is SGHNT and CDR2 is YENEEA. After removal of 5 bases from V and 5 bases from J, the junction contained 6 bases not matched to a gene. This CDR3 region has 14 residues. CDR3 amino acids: CASSAFGTGDEQYF. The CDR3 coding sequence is TGTGCCAGCAGCGCCTTCGGGACAGGGGACGAGCAGTACTTC. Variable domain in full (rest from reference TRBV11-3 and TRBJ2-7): EAGVVQSPRYKIIEKKQPVAFWCNPISGHNTLYWYLQNLGQGPELLIRYENEEAVDDSQLPKDRFSAERLKGVDSTLKIQPAELGDSAVYLCASSAFGTGDEQYFGPGTRLTVT.

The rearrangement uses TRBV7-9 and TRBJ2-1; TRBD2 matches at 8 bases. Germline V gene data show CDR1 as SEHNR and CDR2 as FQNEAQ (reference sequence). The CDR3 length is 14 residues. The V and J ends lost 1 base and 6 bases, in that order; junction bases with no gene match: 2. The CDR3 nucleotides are TGTGCCAGCAGCTTAGGCGGGACTAGCAATGAGCAGTTCTTC. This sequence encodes CASSLGGTSNEQFF.

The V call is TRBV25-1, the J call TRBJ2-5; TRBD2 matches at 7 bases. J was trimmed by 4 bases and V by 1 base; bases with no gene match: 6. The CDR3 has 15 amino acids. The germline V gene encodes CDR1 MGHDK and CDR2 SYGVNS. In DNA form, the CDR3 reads TGTGCCAGCAGTGAATGGGTAGGGAGGGGAGAGACCCAGTACTTC. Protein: CASSEWVGRGETQYF.

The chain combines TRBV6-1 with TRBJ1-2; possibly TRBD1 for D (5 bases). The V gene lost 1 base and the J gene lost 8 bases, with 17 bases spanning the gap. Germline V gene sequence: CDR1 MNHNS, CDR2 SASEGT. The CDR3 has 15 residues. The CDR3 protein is CASSEGTGSPWGYTF. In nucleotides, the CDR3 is TGTGCCAGCAGTGAAGGAACAGGATCACCCTGGGGCTACACCTTC.

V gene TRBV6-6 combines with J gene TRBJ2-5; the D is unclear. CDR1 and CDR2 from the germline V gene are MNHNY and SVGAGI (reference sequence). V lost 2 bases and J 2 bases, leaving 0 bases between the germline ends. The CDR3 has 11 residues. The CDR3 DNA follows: TGTGCCAGCAGTTACCAAGAGACCCAGTACTTC. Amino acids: CASSYQETQYF.

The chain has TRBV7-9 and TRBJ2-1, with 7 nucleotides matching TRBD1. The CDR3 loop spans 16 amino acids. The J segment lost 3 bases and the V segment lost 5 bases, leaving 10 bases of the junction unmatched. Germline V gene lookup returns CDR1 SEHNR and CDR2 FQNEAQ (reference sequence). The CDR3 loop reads CASSGAQRDSYNEQFF. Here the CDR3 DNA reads TGTGCCAGCAGCGGGGCCCAACGGGACAGCTACAATGAGCAGTTCTTC.

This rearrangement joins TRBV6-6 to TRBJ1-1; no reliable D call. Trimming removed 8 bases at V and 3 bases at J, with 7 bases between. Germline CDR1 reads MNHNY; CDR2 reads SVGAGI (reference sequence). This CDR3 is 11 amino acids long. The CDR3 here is CASLFYTEAFF. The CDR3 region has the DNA TGTGCCAGCCTGTTTTACACTGAAGCTTTCTTT.

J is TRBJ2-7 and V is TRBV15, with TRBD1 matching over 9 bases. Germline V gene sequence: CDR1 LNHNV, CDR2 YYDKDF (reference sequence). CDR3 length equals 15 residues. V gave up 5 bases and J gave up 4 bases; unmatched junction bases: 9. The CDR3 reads CATSSPRTGVYEQYF. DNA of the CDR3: TGTGCCACCAGCTCGCCGAGGACAGGGGTGTACGAGCAGTACTTC.

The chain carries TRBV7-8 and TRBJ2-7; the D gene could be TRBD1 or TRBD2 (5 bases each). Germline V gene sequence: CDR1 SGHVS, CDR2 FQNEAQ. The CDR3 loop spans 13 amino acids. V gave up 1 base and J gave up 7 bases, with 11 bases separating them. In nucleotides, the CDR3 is TGTGCCAGCAGCTTAGAACTGGGGGTTGAGCAGTACTTC. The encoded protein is CASSLELGVEQYF.